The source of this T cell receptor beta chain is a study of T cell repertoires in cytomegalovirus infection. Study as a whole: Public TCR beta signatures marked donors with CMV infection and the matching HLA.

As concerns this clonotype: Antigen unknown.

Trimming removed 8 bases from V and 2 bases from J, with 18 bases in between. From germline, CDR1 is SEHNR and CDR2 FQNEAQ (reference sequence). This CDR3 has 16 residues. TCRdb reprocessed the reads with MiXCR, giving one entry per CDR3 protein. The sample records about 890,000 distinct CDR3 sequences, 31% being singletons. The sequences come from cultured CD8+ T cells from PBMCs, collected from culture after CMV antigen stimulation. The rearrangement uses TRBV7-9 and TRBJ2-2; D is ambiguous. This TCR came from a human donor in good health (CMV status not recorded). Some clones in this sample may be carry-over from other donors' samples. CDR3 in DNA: TGTGCCAGCCCCCCCCCAGGCGACACTAACACCGGGGAGCTGTTTTTT. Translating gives CASPPPGDTNTGELFF.